The next 32 T cell receptor beta chains were all read from a single sample in a study of cytomegalovirus exposure and HLA in healthy donors. Primers for the PCR totalled 60 Vbeta and 13 Jbeta. TCRdb's table, derived via immunoSEQ multiplex PCR, lists solely in-frame clones and lacks some. The sample yields about 170,000 clones, around three quarters seen once. Sequenced sample: PBMCs. Source of these receptors: a woman in her 30s in good health and CMV-seropositive.

With respect to this clone: At the DNA level, this CDR3 is encoded by other sequences in the same sample as well. This chain links TRBV5-1 with TRBJ2-2; TRBD1 agrees at 7 bases. J gave up 1 base and V 1 base, and 1 base lay outside the gene matches. The CDR3 is made up of 15 amino acids. CDR1 and CDR2 from the germline V gene are SGHRS and YFSETQ. DNA of the CDR3: TGCGCCAGCAGCTTGCGACAGGGGAACACCGGGGAGCTGTTTTTT. Translated: CASSLRQGNTGELFF.

This chain uses TRBV6-1 with TRBJ1-2; D not certain. Trimming stripped 5 bases from V and 1 base from J, with 14 bases between. Germline CDR1 MNHNS, CDR2 SASEGT. The CDR3 loop spans 15 amino acids. For the CDR3, the DNA is TGTGCCAGCAGTTCCCCACGAGGCTTTAACTATGGCTACACCTTC. Protein: CASSSPRGFNYGYTF.

The chain is built from TRBV18 and TRBJ2-7; 8 bases are shared with TRBD1. J gave up 0 bases and V 2 bases, and 3 bases lay outside the gene matches. Germline assignment: CDR1 KGHSH and CDR2 LQKENI. The CDR3 loop spans 15 amino acids. The CDR3 DNA sequence: TGTGCCAGCTCACCAAAGGACAGGGCCTCCTACGAGCAGTACTTC. Protein product: CASSPKDRASYEQYF.

This clone was counted once. This chain joins TRBV5-8 and TRBJ2-5; maybe TRBD1 (6 bases). The germline V and J ends were trimmed by 4 bases and 1 base, with 11 bases remaining between them. CDR3 length: 14 residues. The germline CDR1 and CDR2 sequences are SGHTS and YDEGEE. The CDR3 region has the DNA TGTGCCAGCAGCGATGGACAGTTCCAAGAGACCCAGTACTTC. It encodes CASSDGQFQETQYF.

This rearrangement joins TRBV7-2 to TRBJ1-3, with D tentatively TRBD1 (5 bases). Germline CDR1 is SGHTA and CDR2 is FQGNSA. Trimming pared 1 base from V and 0 bases from J, leaving 10 bases between. The CDR3 runs to 16 residues. The CDR3 spells CASSLVGQGSGNTIYF. CDR3 in DNA: TGTGCCAGCAGCTTAGTAGGGCAGGGCTCTGGAAACACCATATATTTT.

The gene calls are TRBV6-6 and TRBJ2-1; TRBD1 matches 8 bases. V lost 5 bases to trimming and J lost 9 bases; unmatched junction nucleotides: 6. Looked up from germline, CDR1 is MNHNY and CDR2 is SVGAGI (reference sequence). The CDR3 runs to 13 residues. CDR3 bases: TGTGCCAGCAGTGACAGGGGTTTGGGTGAGCAGTTCTTC. It encodes CASSDRGLGEQFF.

For the CDR3, the DNA is TGTGCCAGCAGTTTAGACAGGGTCTATGGCTACACCTTC. Translated, it gives CASSLDRVYGYTF. J is TRBJ1-2 and V is TRBV28, with TRBD1 matching over 7 bases. Looked up from germline, CDR1 is MDHEN and CDR2 is SYDVKM. J was trimmed by 4 bases and V by 2 bases; bases with no gene match: 1. CDR3 length equals 13 residues.

The rearrangement links TRBV19 to TRBJ2-3; TRBD1 agrees at 8 bases. This CDR3 has 19 amino acids. CDR1 and CDR2 from the germline V gene are LNHDA and SQIVND (reference sequence). With V trimmed by 3 bases and J by 0 bases, 14 bases remained unmatched. The CDR3 sequence is CASSMIVGSQGASTDTQYF. The DNA for the CDR3 is TGTGCCAGTAGTATGATCGTCGGCTCGCAGGGGGCTAGCACAGATACGCAGTATTTT. Full variable domain (missing parts from reference TRBV19 and TRBJ2-3): DGGITQSPKYLFRKEGQNVTLSCEQNLNHDAMYWYRQDPGQGLRLIYYSQIVNDFQKGDIAEGYSVSREKKESFPLTVTSAQKNPTAFYLCASSMIVGSQGASTDTQYFGPGTRLTVL.

The chain employs TRBV29-1 and TRBJ1-1, with a possible D match to TRBD1 (5 bases). Germline-derived CDR1 and CDR2 are SQVTM and ANQGSEA. V was trimmed by 7 bases and J by 0 bases, leaving 24 bases between them. This CDR3 comprises 17 residues. The CDR3 spells CSGSSGARRVLNTEAFF. The CDR3 DNA is TGCAGCGGATCTAGCGGGGCGAGACGGGTATTGAACACTGAAGCTTTCTTT.

The V and J genes are TRBV6-1 and TRBJ1-5; 8 bases match TRBD1. The CDR3 extends over 14 amino acids. Germline V gene data show CDR1 as MNHNS and CDR2 as SASEGT. V lost 6 bases, J lost 5 bases, and 6 bases stayed unmatched. CDR3 sequence: CASRGQVDYQPQHF. For the CDR3, the DNA is TGTGCCAGCAGGGGACAGGTAGACTATCAGCCCCAGCATTTT.

V usage is TRBV5-1 and J usage is TRBJ2-2, with D possibly TRBD2 on 6 matching bases. Germline CDR1 is SGHRS and CDR2 is YFSETQ. This CDR3 region has 15 residues. The ends were cut back, 3 bases at V and 0 bases at J, with 9 bases in the middle. The CDR3 region is CASSWGDSNTGELFF. CDR3 coding DNA: TGCGCCAGCAGCTGGGGGGACTCGAACACCGGGGAGCTGTTTTTT.

The genes are TRBV5-8 and TRBJ1-5; unclear D gene. Germline V CDR1 and CDR2: SGHTS, YDEGEE. There are 15 residues in the CDR3. Trimming stripped 0 bases from V and 3 bases from J, with 10 bases between. The CDR3 here is CASSLAGGYNQPQHF. As DNA, the CDR3 is TGTGCCAGCAGCTTGGCCGGCGGCTACAATCAGCCCCAGCATTTT.

The chain joins TRBV5-5 to TRBJ2-7, with 8 bases fitting TRBD1. The CDR3 covers 15 residues. Germline CDR1 and CDR2: SGHKS and YYEKEE (reference sequence). The V gene end was trimmed by 4 bases and the J gene end by 0 bases; junction bases not matched to a gene: 6. The CDR3 DNA follows: TGTGCCAGCAGCCCGTACAGGGGGAGCTCCTACGAGCAGTACTTC. This codes for CASSPYRGSSYEQYF.

This clone came up a few times. The CDR3 here is CASSLELAGIKNIQYF. CDR3 DNA sequence: TGCGCCAGCAGCTTGGAACTAGCGGGGATAAAAAACATTCAGTACTTC. The genes are TRBV5-1 and TRBJ2-4; 10 bases agree with TRBD2. CDR1 is SGHRS and CDR2 is YFSETQ in the germline V gene. The CDR3 spans 16 residues. The V and J ends lost 0 bases and 4 bases, in that order; junction bases with no gene match: 4. Looking up the rest from reference TRBV5-1 and TRBJ2-4 gives the full variable domain: KAGVTQTPRYLIKTRGQQVTLSCSPISGHRSVSWYQQTPGQGLQFLFEYFSETQRNKGNFPGRFSGRQFSNSRSEMNVSTLELGDSALYLCASSLELAGIKNIQYFGAGTRLSVL.

The CDR3: CASSYTANGELFF. Here the CDR3 DNA reads TGTGCCAGCAGTTATACTGCAAACGGGGAGCTGTTTTTT. The chain has TRBV6-6 and TRBJ2-2, with D unresolved. The germline gives CDR1 MNHNY, CDR2 SVGAGI (reference sequence). CDR3 size: 13 residues. The V gene lost 3 bases and the J gene lost 7 bases, with 9 bases spanning the gap.

The rearrangement links TRBV6-1 to TRBJ1-2; D gene uncertain. Trimming removed 10 bases at V and 3 bases at J, with 12 bases between. The CDR3 is 12 amino acids. From germline, CDR1 is MNHNS and CDR2 SASEGT. This chain's CDR3 is CATYSEYYGYTF. The CDR3 DNA is TGTGCCACTTATTCCGAGTACTATGGCTACACCTTC.

This chain uses TRBV12-5 with TRBJ2-1; D perhaps matches TRBD2 (5 bases). The V gene's germline CDR1 is LGHNT and CDR2 FRNRAP. Trimming removed 5 bases from V and 1 base from J, with 12 bases in between. This CDR3 is built from 15 residues. The CDR3 sequence is CASGITLASYNEQFF. The CDR3 DNA reads TGTGCTAGTGGTATAACCCTAGCTTCCTACAATGAGCAGTTCTTC.

V gene TRBV4-1 combines with J gene TRBJ1-2; tentative D call: TRBD1 (5 bases). The V gene lost 8 bases and the J gene lost 7 bases, with 11 bases spanning the gap. The CDR3 is 11 amino acids. Germline CDR1 and CDR2: MGHRA and YSYEKL. This CDR3 is CASFGGGGYTF. CDR3 DNA sequence: TGCGCCAGCTTCGGCGGGGGTGGCTACACCTTC.

A note on this clone: Compared with germline, one end of the junction differs, possibly owing to a read error. V and J are TRBV7-9 and TRBJ2-5, with TRBD2 matching over 9 bases. The germline gives CDR1 SEHNR, CDR2 FQNEAQ (reference sequence). This CDR3 is built from 14 residues. In nucleotides, the CDR3 is TGTTCCAGCAGCTTAGGTAGCGGGGGAGAGACCCAGTACTTC. Its translation is CSSSLGSGGETQYF.

The V gene is TRBV20-1, the J gene TRBJ1-5; D may be TRBD1 (5 bases). Germline V gives CDR1 DFQATT, CDR2 SNEGSKA (reference sequence). The CDR3 consists of 10 residues. Trimming stripped 6 bases from V and 6 bases from J, with 6 bases between. CDR3 in amino acids: CSAGGQPQHF. The CDR3 DNA follows: TGCAGTGCGGGGGGTCAGCCCCAGCATTTT.

This clone occurred a few times. The chain is built from TRBV5-6 and TRBJ2-2; D is unresolved. The V gene lost 1 base and the J gene lost 0 bases, with 7 bases spanning the gap. The CDR3 length is 15 residues. Germline V gives CDR1 SGHDT, CDR2 YYEEEE. This CDR3 is CASSLPAANTGELFF. CDR3 sequence (DNA): TGTGCCAGCAGCTTGCCGGCGGCGAACACCGGGGAGCTGTTTTTT.

V and J are TRBV29-1 and TRBJ2-1; TRBD1 matches 9 bases. In germline, CDR1 is SQVTM, CDR2 ANQGSEA. The V segment lost 7 bases and the J segment 7 bases; nucleotides outside the gene matches: 11. This CDR3 contains 14 residues. The CDR3 protein is CSGLPGTGRNEQFF. The CDR3 coding sequence is TGCAGCGGCCTCCCCGGGACAGGGCGGAATGAGCAGTTCTTC.

This clone occurred a few times. V gene TRBV11-3 combines with J gene TRBJ2-6; TRBD2 is a possible D gene (5 bases). Trimming took 5 bases from V and 15 from J, leaving 17 bases between them. Germline V gene lookup returns CDR1 SGHNT and CDR2 YENEEA. The CDR3 covers 13 residues. This chain's CDR3 is CASSELDGKDLTF. The CDR3 DNA reads TGTGCCAGCAGCGAATTGGACGGGAAGGACCTGACTTTC.

V is TRBV6-5 and J is TRBJ1-2; TRBD1 matches at 7 bases. Germline assignment: CDR1 MNHEY and CDR2 SVGAGI. This CDR3 region has 13 residues. V gave up 0 bases and J gave up 10 bases; unmatched junction bases: 5. The CDR3 loop is CASSYSGQRIYTF. CDR3 coding DNA: TGTGCCAGCAGTTACTCGGGACAGCGCATCTACACCTTC.

J is TRBJ1-2 and V is TRBV28, with 8 bases matching TRBD1. The V gene's germline CDR1 is MDHEN and CDR2 SYDVKM. The junction had 13 bases not matched to a gene; V was cut back by 7 bases and J by 0 bases. This CDR3 is 17 amino acids long. The CDR3 loop reads CASTVDREFWANYGYTF. CDR3 in DNA: TGTGCCAGCACCGTGGACAGGGAATTTTGGGCTAACTATGGCTACACCTTC.

The chain employs TRBV5-1 and TRBJ2-5; D is uncertain. Trimming took off 1 base at V and 2 bases at J, with 3 bases between the two ends. This CDR3 is 12 amino acids long. CDR1 is SGHRS, CDR2 YFSETQ, per germline. The CDR3 is CASSLLQETQYF. The CDR3 nucleotides read TGCGCCAGCAGCTTGCTTCAAGAGACCCAGTACTTC.

This clone has only one observation. This rearrangement joins TRBV5-8 to TRBJ1-2; 7 nucleotides line up with TRBD1. The CDR3 extends over 13 amino acids. J lost 4 bases, V lost 10 bases, and 10 bases had no gene match. CDR1 and CDR2 from the germline V gene are SGHTS and YDEGEE. This CDR3 is CAGNRQGGYGYTF. The CDR3 region has the DNA TGTGCCGGAAACCGACAGGGCGGCTATGGCTACACCTTC.

The chain is built from TRBV19 and TRBJ2-1, with 8 bases matching TRBD2. V was pared by 5 bases and J by 9 bases, with 9 bases of the junction left unmatched. Germline V gives CDR1 LNHDA, CDR2 SQIVND (reference sequence). This CDR3 region has 14 residues. The CDR3 DNA reads as TGTGCCAGTAGTGAGTTAGCGGGAAAGGGTGAGCAGTTCTTC. Encoded protein: CASSELAGKGEQFF.

This chain connects TRBV7-7 to TRBJ1-4; 9 positions agree with TRBD1. CDR1 is SSHAT, CDR2 FNYEAQ, per germline (reference sequence). CDR3 length: 15 residues. V shed 3 bases and J 3 bases; nucleotides not matched to a gene: 2. The CDR3 sequence: CASSLTGGSNEKLFF. CDR3 nucleotides: TGTGCCAGCAGCTTGACAGGGGGTTCTAATGAAAAACTGTTTTTT.

The J gene is TRBJ1-1, the V gene TRBV6-5; D possibly corresponds to TRBD1 (5 bases). The CDR3 contains 13 residues. Trimming took 2 bases from V and 3 from J, leaving 7 bases between them. The germline V gene has CDR1 MNHEY and CDR2 SVGAGI. This chain's CDR3 is CASSYAGDTEAFF. For the CDR3, the DNA is TGTGCCAGCAGTTACGCGGGGGACACTGAAGCTTTCTTT.

The chain is built from TRBV7-2 and TRBJ2-7; tentative D call: TRBD2 (5 bases). Trimming took off 2 bases at V and 3 bases at J, with 14 bases between the two ends. Germline loops: CDR1 SGHTA, CDR2 FQGNSA. CDR3 length equals 15 residues. The CDR3 is CASSLFQSRDYEQYF. CDR3 in DNA: TGTGCCAGCAGCTTATTCCAGTCGAGGGACTACGAGCAGTACTTC.

The sample holds a few counts of this clone. This rearrangement joins TRBV5-1 to TRBJ1-4; the match to TRBD1 covers 8 bases. The CDR3 has 15 amino acids. The junction had 5 bases not matched to a gene; V was cut back by 3 bases and J by 4 bases. CDR1 is SGHRS and CDR2 is YFSETQ in the germline V gene. CDR3 nucleotide sequence: TGCGCCAGCAGCTCTTCGACAGGGGTTAATGAAAAACTGTTTTTT. Translating it yields CASSSSTGVNEKLFF.